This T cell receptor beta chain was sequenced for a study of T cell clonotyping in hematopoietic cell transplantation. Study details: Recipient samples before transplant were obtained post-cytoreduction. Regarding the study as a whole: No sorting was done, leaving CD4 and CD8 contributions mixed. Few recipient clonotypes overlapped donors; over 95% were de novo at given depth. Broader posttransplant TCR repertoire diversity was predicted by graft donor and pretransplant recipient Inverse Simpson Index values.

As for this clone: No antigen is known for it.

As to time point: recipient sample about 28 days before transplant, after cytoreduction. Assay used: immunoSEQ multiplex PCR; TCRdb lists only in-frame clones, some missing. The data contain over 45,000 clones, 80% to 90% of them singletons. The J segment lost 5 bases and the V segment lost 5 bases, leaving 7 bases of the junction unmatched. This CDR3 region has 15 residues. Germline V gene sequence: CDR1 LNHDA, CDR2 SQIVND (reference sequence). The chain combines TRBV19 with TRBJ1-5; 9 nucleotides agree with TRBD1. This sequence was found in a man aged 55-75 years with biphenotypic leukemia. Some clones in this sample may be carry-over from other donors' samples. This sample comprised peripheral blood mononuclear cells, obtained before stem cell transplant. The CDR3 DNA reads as TGTGCCAGTAGTGGGACAGGGAGTACTCATCAGCCCCAGCATTTT. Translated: CASSGTGSTHQPQHF.